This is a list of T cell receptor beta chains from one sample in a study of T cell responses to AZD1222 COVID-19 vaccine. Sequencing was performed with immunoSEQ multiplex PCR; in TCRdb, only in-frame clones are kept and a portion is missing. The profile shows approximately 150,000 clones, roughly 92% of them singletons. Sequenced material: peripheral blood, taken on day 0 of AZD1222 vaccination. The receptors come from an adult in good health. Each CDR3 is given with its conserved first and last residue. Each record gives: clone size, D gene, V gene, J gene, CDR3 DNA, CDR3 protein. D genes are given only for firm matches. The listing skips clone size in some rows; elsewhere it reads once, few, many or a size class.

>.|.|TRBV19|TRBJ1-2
TGTGCCAGCTTCGGCCCTTTCCATACTAACTATGGCTACACCTTC
CASFGPFHTNYGYTF
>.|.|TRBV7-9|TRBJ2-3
TGTGCCAGCAGCTTTTATGGGCGTGGGGGGCCCACAGATACGCAGTATTTT
CASSFYGRGGPTDTQYF
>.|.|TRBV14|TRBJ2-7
TGTGCCAGCAGCCAAGCATGGCCGGCGGAATCCTACGAGCAGTACTTC
CASSQAWPAESYEQYF
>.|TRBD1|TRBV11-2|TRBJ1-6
TGTGCCAGCAGCCGCCTTGGGACAGGAATCAATTCACCCCTCCACTTT
CASSRLGTGINSPLHF
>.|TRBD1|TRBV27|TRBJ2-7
TGTGCCAGCAGTTTAGGGACAGGGGAAATGTACTTC
CASSLGTGEMYF
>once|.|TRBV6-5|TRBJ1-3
TGTGCCAGCAGCCCAAATGGAAACACCATATATTTT
CASSPNGNTIYF
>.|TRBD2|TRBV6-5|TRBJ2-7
TGTGCCAGCGAGAGGACTAGCGGGGGGGTTCAGTACTTC
CASERTSGGVQYF
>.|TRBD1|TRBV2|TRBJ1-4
TGTGCCAGCAGGCCGACAGGGGGCTCTGAAAAACTGTTTTTT
CASRPTGGSEKLFF
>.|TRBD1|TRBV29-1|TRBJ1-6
TGCAGCGTGCTCCCGGGACAGGGGATCACCTATAATTCACCCCTCCACTTT
CSVLPGQGITYNSPLHF
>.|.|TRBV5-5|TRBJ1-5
TGTGCCAGCAGCTTGGTAGGAGAGGGTAGCAATCAGCCCCAGCATTTT
CASSLVGEGSNQPQHF
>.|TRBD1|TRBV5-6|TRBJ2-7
TGTGCCAGCAGCTTGATAAACAGGGGGCGCGGCGAGCAGTACTTC
CASSLINRGRGEQYF
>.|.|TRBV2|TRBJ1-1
TGTGCCAGCAGTGAACTGGGACGGTTGAACACTGAAGCTTTCTTT
CASSELGRLNTEAFF
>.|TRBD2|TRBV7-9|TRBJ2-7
TGTGCCAGCAGCCAACTAGCGTCAACCGGCTACGAGCAGTACTTC
CASSQLASTGYEQYF
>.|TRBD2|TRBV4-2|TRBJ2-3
TGTGCCAGCAGCGCAGAGACTAGCGGGGTGGCAGATACGCAGTATTTT
CASSAETSGVADTQYF
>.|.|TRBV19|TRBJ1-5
TGTGCCAGTAGTTTACAGGGATACAATCAGCCCCAGCATTTT
CASSLQGYNQPQHF
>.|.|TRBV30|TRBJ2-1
TGTGCCTTGGACCGGACAAGTGGCTACAATGAGCAGTTCTTC
CALDRTSGYNEQFF
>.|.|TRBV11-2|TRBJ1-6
TGTGCCAGCAGCTTAGGGAGCTCCTATAATTCACCCCTCCACTTT
CASSLGSSYNSPLHF
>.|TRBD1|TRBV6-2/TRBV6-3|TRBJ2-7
TGTGCCAGCAGTTACGGTTCGACAGGGAGAGAAGAGCAGTACTTC
CASSYGSTGREEQYF
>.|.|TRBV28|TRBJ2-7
TGTGCCAGCAGCCTCGGGGAGTACGAGCAGTACTTC
CASSLGEYEQYF
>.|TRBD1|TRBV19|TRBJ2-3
TGTGCCAGTAGTACCATCACAGGGGGCACAGATACGCAGTATTTT
CASSTITGGTDTQYF
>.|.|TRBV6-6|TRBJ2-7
TGTGCCAGCAGATTTCTAGGGGACCCCCCCTACGAGCAGTACTTC
CASRFLGDPPYEQYF
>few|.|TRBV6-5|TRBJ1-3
TGTGCCAGCAGTTACTCTGCCAGGGTGTCTGGAAACACCATATATTTT
CASSYSARVSGNTIYF
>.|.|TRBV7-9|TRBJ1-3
TGTGCCAGCAGCTCGTTCGACAGCGTTAGTGGAAACACCATATATTTT
CASSSFDSVSGNTIYF
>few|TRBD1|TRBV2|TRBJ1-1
TGTGCCAGCAGTGGTTTAGGGGGCCTTGTCTCGGACACTGAAGCTTTCTTT
CASSGLGGLVSDTEAFF
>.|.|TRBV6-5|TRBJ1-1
TGTGCCAGCAGTTGGGGTCCTGTGAACACTGAAGCTTTCTTT
CASSWGPVNTEAFF
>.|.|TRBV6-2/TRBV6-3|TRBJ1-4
TGTGCCAGCAGTTATCACGAAAAACTGTTTTTT
CASSYHEKLFF
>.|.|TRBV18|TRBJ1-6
TGTGCCAGCTCAGACCGGGACCTTAATAATTCACCCCTCCACTTT
CASSDRDLNNSPLHF
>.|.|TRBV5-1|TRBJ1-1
TGCGCCAGCAGCTCCGGTTACCCCCCAGCTTTCTTT
CASSSGYPPAFF
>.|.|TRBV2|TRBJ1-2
TGTGCCAGCAGTGAGGCAGGGCGACGAGGAGGCTACACCTTC
CASSEAGRRGGYTF
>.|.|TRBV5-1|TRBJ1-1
TGCGCCAGCAGCTTGGTTTCTGGCACGAACACTGAAGCTTTCTTT
CASSLVSGTNTEAFF
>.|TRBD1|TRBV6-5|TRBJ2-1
TGTGCCAGTACGGGTAGGGGGCGATTCTATAGTGAGCAGTTCTTC
CASTGRGRFYSEQFF
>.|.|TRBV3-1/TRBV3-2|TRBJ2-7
TGTGCCAGCAGCCGAGGGGGACTATACGAGCAGTACTTC
CASSRGGLYEQYF
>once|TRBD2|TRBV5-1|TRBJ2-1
TGCGCCAGCAGTCTGACTAGCGGGGGGGCTGGTGAGCAGTTCTTC
CASSLTSGGAGEQFF
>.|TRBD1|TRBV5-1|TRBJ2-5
TGCGCCAGCAGCTTGGCGACAGGGTCACAAGAGACCCAGTACTTC
CASSLATGSQETQYF
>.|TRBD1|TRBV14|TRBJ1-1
TGTGCCAGCAGCCCCAATGCGGGACAGGGGTTGACTGAAGCTTTCTTT
CASSPNAGQGLTEAFF
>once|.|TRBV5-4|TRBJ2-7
TGTGCCAGCAGCGCGAACAGGGACGAGCAGTACTTC
CASSANRDEQYF